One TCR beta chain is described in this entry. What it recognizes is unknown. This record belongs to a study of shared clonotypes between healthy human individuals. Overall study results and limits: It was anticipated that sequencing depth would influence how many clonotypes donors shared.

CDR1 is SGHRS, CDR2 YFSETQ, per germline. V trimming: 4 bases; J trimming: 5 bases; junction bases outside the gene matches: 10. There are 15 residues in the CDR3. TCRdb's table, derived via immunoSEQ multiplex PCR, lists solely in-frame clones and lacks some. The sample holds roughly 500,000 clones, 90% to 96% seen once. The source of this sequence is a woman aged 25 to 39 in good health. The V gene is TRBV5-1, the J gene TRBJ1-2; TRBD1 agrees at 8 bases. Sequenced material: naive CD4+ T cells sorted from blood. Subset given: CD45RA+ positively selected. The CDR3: CASSPHPGGNYGYTF. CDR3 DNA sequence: TGCGCCAGCAGCCCACATCCAGGGGGCAATTATGGCTACACCTTC.